This TCR beta chain came from a study of T cell responses to AZD1222 COVID-19 vaccine. Study conclusions and caveats: The CD4 TCRs associated with vaccination extended across spike and predominated at 160-218 and 743-854.

TCRdb keeps only in-frame clones here, not all; method: immunoSEQ multiplex PCR. This table has roughly 80,000 clones, roughly 90% appearing once. There are 15 residues in the CDR3. Germline V gives CDR1 MNHEY, CDR2 SVGEGT. Trimming cost V 5 bases and J 4 bases; bases outside gene matches: 8. Note on this clone: Its specificity is not known.

Sequenced here: peripheral blood, sampled on day 0 of MenACWY control vaccination. The sequence came from an adult in good health. This chain uses TRBV6-2 or TRBV6-3 with TRBJ1-5; 7 positions match TRBD1. The CDR3: CASSGQAQGNQPQHF. The DNA for the CDR3 is TGTGCCAGCAGTGGACAGGCACAGGGGAATCAGCCCCAGCATTTT.